The TCR beta chain described here comes from a study of siplizumab effects on memory and regulatory T cells. Method: immunoSEQ multiplex PCR; TCRdb's copy keeps in-frame clones and lacks some. The table has roughly 82,000 clones, around 90% seen once. CDR1 KGHSH and CDR2 LQKENI come from the germline V gene. V lost 1 base and J lost 8, with 23 bases in between. The CDR3 runs 17 residues. Material for sequencing was Tregs sorted from blood. This sequence was found in a human donor in good health. This chain uses TRBV18 with TRBJ1-2, with unresolved D. CDR3 sequence reads: CASSPQRRMANYYGYTF. CDR3 nucleotides: TGTGCCAGCTCACCACAGAGGAGAATGGCTAACTATTACGGCTACACCTTC.